Below are 2 T cell receptor beta chains sequenced from a single sample in a study of blood T cell repertoires in COVID-19 (dated by TCRdb to 2019 to 2021). Receptor libraries were prepared by the immunoSEQ multiplex PCR assay. TCRdb holds this immuneACCESS table with in-frame rearrangements only. Some clones are missing; in checked studies, unresolved V genes explain under half, and the rest has no known cause. Within this sample are approximately 260,000 clones, with approximately 85% of them counted one time only. About 7% of the sample lies in the top ten. Sequencing was performed on PBMCs or T cells enriched from blood (not recorded which). The receptors originated from a woman in her fifties or sixties who had been exposed to COVID-19.

For this clone: The same CDR3 arises from other DNA sequences in this sample as well. The J gene is TRBJ1-1, the V gene TRBV12-3 or TRBV12-4; no firm D call. CDR3 length: 13 amino acids. Trimming removed 3 bases at V and 1 base at J, with 6 bases between. This CDR3 is CASSLSGNTEAFF. CDR3 sequence (DNA): TGTGCCAGCAGTTTGAGCGGGAACACTGAAGCTTTCTTT.

The chain combines TRBV27 with TRBJ2-2; tentative D call: TRBD1 (5 bases). Trimming shortened V by 5 bases and J by 7 bases, and 17 bases separated the two germline ends. This CDR3 is 15 amino acids long. The germline gives CDR1 MNHEY, CDR2 SMNVEV (reference sequence). In nucleotides, the CDR3 is TGTGCCAGCAGTCAGGGATTCTCAATTCTCGGGGAGCTGTTTTTT. Protein product: CASSQGFSILGELFF.